These 5 T cell receptor beta chains share one sample of origin, sequenced in a study of blood T cells in healthy people across ages. PCR was performed a second time for roughly 6 to 12 cycles using a sample-barcoded 5' primer and a J-beta primer mix. TCRdb re-called the 5' RACE reads through MiXCR, storing one row per CDR3 protein. This sample has 650,000 to 700,000 distinct CDR3 sequences; over 40% occur once, and the top ten carry approximately 13%. Source material: blood. The receptors derive from a woman older than 75 in good health.

V and J are TRBV10-3 and TRBJ1-1; D is undetermined. Germline-derived CDR1 and CDR2 are ENHRY and SYGVKD. V lost 3 bases, J lost 1 base, and 9 bases lay in between. The CDR3 has 14 residues. This CDR3 is CAISDRAENTEAFF. In nucleotides, the CDR3 is TGTGCCATCAGTGATCGTGCAGAGAACACTGAAGCTTTCTTT.

This chain links TRBV6-6 with TRBJ1-4, with unresolved D. Trimming pared 8 bases from V and 10 bases from J, leaving 14 bases between. The germline V gene encodes CDR1 MNHNY and CDR2 SVGAGI (reference sequence). The CDR3 totals 12 residues. CDR3 in DNA: TGTGCCAGCGAGGCAGCCCCCAGAAAACTGTTTTTT. It codes for CASEAAPRKLFF.

The chain joins TRBV5-1 to TRBJ1-3; D remains ambiguous. The CDR3 loop spans 15 amino acids. The V gene's germline CDR1 is SGHRS and CDR2 YFSETQ. V lost 0 bases and J lost 7, with 14 bases in between. CDR3: CASSLEGRQGNTIYF. The CDR3 DNA follows: TGCGCCAGCAGCTTGGAAGGGAGACAAGGGAACACCATATATTTT.

This clonotype has just one count. Sequence at one end of the junction differs from germline and may be a read error. V is TRBV9 and J is TRBJ1-5; D might be TRBD1 (5 bases). This CDR3 contains 15 residues. Germline values: CDR1 SGDLS, CDR2 YYNGEE. This CDR3 is CASSVGPSGNQSQHF. CDR3 in DNA: TGTGCCAGCAGCGTAGGACCTTCAGGGAATCAGTCCCAGCATTTT.

The chain recombines TRBV24-1 with TRBJ2-3, with 15 bases lining up with TRBD2. There are 17 residues in the CDR3. Germline V gene sequence: CDR1 KGHDR, CDR2 SFDVKD. With V trimmed by 2 bases and J by 4 bases, 3 bases remained unmatched. The DNA for the CDR3 is TGTGCCACCAGTGATTCCGGACTAGCGGGAGGGTCAGATACGCAGTATTTT. Translated, it gives CATSDSGLAGGSDTQYF.